The rows below give T cell receptor beta chains drawn from one sample of a study of PD-L1 blockade in urothelial cancer. The assay was immunoSEQ multiplex PCR, and TCRdb's table has in-frame clones only and misses some. The table shows some 110,000 clones, with 85% to 90% occurring only once. The sample here was PBMCs, taken around atezolizumab (anti-PD-L1) treatment. Receptors were obtained from a man in his fifties or sixties with urothelial cancer. Both conserved end residues are part of each CDR3. A D gene is named only where the DNA matches it firmly. Some rows have no size entry. The others give once, few or many, or a class for an expanded clone.

CDR3 length	clone size	V gene	D gene	J gene	CDR3 protein	CDR3 DNA
14	few	TRBV10-1	TRBD2	TRBJ2-1	CASSSGNPHNEQFF	TGCGCCAGCAGTAGCGGGAATCCGCACAATGAGCAGTTCTTC
16	few	TRBV13	NA	TRBJ2-2	CASSRGGQRNTGELFF	TGTGCCAGCAGCCGCGGAGGGCAGAGGAACACCGGGGAGCTGTTTTTT
16	NA	TRBV21-1	NA	TRBJ2-1	CASSKDLAGDENEQFF	TGTGCCAGCAGCAAAGATCTAGCGGGAGATGAAAATGAGCAGTTCTTC
14	NA	TRBV5-1	NA	TRBJ1-2	CASSLVQGTDGYTF	TGCGCCAGCAGCTTGGTTCAGGGGACGGATGGCTACACCTTC
14	once	TRBV7-9	TRBD1	TRBJ2-7	CASSRQGVVYEQYF	TGTGCCAGCAGCCGACAGGGGGTTGTTTACGAGCAGTACTTC
15	once	TRBV21-1	NA	TRBJ2-7	CASSKETGGSYEQYF	TGTGCCAGCAGCAAAGAGACAGGGGGCTCCTACGAGCAGTACTTC
16	NA	TRBV5-1	NA	TRBJ1-4	CASSLAPGGTNEKLFF	TGCGCCAGCAGCTTGGCACCGGGGGGAACTAATGAAAAACTGTTTTTT
16	NA	TRBV6-1	TRBD2	TRBJ2-1	CASSESQARAGNEQFF	TGTGCCAGCAGTGAAAGTCAGGCACGAGCGGGGAATGAGCAGTTCTTC
15	NA	TRBV13	TRBD1	TRBJ2-3	CASSYRTGSTDTQYF	TGTGCCAGCAGCTATAGGACAGGTTCGACAGATACGCAGTATTTT
16	NA	TRBV28	NA	TRBJ1-2	CASSSSFGVGGGGYTF	TGTGCCAGCAGTTCTTCCTTTGGGGTGGGGGGAGGTGGCTACACCTTC
15	NA	TRBV11-1	NA	TRBJ2-5	CASSLGLGLGETQYF	TGTGCCAGCAGCTTAGGTCTGGGGCTAGGGGAGACCCAGTACTTC
13	NA	TRBV7-3	NA	TRBJ2-1	CASSLTVYNEQFF	TGTGCCAGCAGCTTGACAGTCTACAATGAGCAGTTCTTC
18	NA	TRBV15	TRBD2	TRBJ2-1	CATSRETTSGRTGGEQFF	TGTGCCACCAGCAGAGAAACGACTAGCGGGAGGACGGGGGGTGAGCAGTTCTTC
11	NA	TRBV29-1	NA	TRBJ2-7	CSVERDYEQYF	TGCAGCGTTGAGCGGGACTACGAGCAGTACTTC
16	NA	TRBV27	NA	TRBJ2-1	CASSRSLGRSYNEQFF	TGTGCCAGCAGTCGATCCCTGGGCCGGTCCTACAATGAGCAGTTCTTC
13	NA	TRBV6-1	NA	TRBJ2-7	CASTKGSPYEQYF	TGTGCCAGCACCAAAGGGAGTCCCTACGAGCAGTACTTC
16	NA	TRBV5-6	NA	TRBJ2-1	CASSLPGSSSYNEQFF	TGTGCCAGCAGCTTGCCCGGGTCGAGCTCCTACAATGAGCAGTTCTTC
18	NA	TRBV5-1	TRBD2	TRBJ2-3	CASSLGGTSGSHADTQYF	TGCGCCAGCAGCTTAGGGGGGACTAGCGGGAGTCACGCAGATACGCAGTATTTT
16	NA	TRBV7-3	NA	TRBJ2-1	CASSLAPQSSYNEQFF	TGTGCCAGCAGCTTAGCCCCACAGTCTTCATACAATGAGCAGTTCTTC
15	NA	TRBV9	NA	TRBJ1-4	CASSVATGTGEKLFF	TGTGCCAGCAGCGTAGCTACAGGGACGGGAGAAAAACTGTTTTTT
15	NA	TRBV5-4	TRBD1	TRBJ1-2	CASSFGTGEGHGYTF	TGTGCCAGCAGCTTTGGGACAGGGGAAGGGCATGGCTACACCTTC
15	NA	TRBV7-2	NA	TRBJ2-7	CASSLVAGKSYEQYF	TGTGCCAGCAGCTTAGTGGCGGGGAAATCTTACGAGCAGTACTTC
17	NA	TRBV5-1	TRBD2	TRBJ2-3	CASSLPTAGGETDTQYF	TGCGCCAGCAGCCTCCCCACAGCGGGAGGGGAGACAGATACGCAGTATTTT
14	many	TRBV7-9	NA	TRBJ2-7	CASSSETRPYEQYF	TGTGCCAGCAGCTCCGAGACTAGACCCTACGAGCAGTACTTC
14	once	TRBV25-1	NA	TRBJ2-5	CASRGVGQGETQYF	TGTGCCAGCCGCGGGGTGGGTCAGGGCGAGACCCAGTACTTC
19	NA	TRBV7-8	NA	TRBJ1-3	CASSLLAPGGLSSGNTIYF	TGTGCCAGCAGCTTACTCGCTCCGGGAGGCCTGAGCTCTGGAAACACCATATATTTT
12	NA	TRBV7-9	NA	TRBJ2-1	CASTASDNEQFF	TGTGCCAGCACCGCTAGTGACAATGAGCAGTTCTTC
13	NA	TRBV10-3	TRBD2	TRBJ2-7	CAITPSREDEQYF	TGTGCCATCACCCCAAGCCGGGAGGACGAGCAGTACTTC
13	NA	TRBV5-1	NA	TRBJ1-1	CASSTTVNTEAFF	TGCGCCAGCAGCACGACAGTAAACACTGAAGCTTTCTTT
13	NA	TRBV19	NA	TRBJ1-2	CASSDTGNYGYTF	TGTGCCAGTAGCGATACAGGGAACTATGGCTACACCTTC
13	NA	TRBV6-5	TRBD1	TRBJ1-4	CATKGQGRGGLFF	TGTGCCACCAAGGGACAGGGTCGAGGTGGACTGTTTTTT
15	NA	TRBV6-6	NA	TRBJ1-4	CASSYVGVSHEKLFF	TGTGCCAGCAGTTACGTCGGGGTTTCGCATGAAAAACTGTTTTTT
15	once	TRBV15	NA	TRBJ2-5	CATSRDFTRAETQYF	TGTGCCACCAGCAGAGATTTTACCAGGGCAGAGACCCAGTACTTC
16	NA	TRBV9	NA	TRBJ2-1	CASSVAFTSPENEQFF	TGTGCCAGCAGCGTAGCTTTTACTAGCCCGGAAAATGAGCAGTTCTTC